These 27 T cell receptor beta chains came from one sample sequenced in a study of cytomegalovirus exposure and HLA in healthy donors. Primers: 60 Vbeta forward and 13 Jbeta reverse. TCRdb keeps only in-frame clones here, not all; method: immunoSEQ multiplex PCR. Found here are about 98,000 clones, roughly 70% of them singletons; the top ten hold about 1.8%. Sequencing was performed on PBMCs. The receptors derive from a male donor in good health and CMV-seronegative.

This clone has a handful of counts. This rearrangement joins TRBV29-1 to TRBJ2-1; tentatively, D is TRBD2 (6 bases). The length of the CDR3 is 14 residues. The germline V gene has CDR1 SQVTM and CDR2 ANQGSEA. V lost 5 bases to trimming and J lost 2 bases, with 13 bases between them. The CDR3 DNA is TGCAGCGTTTATGGCGGGGTTACCTACAATGAGCAGTTCTTC. Encoded protein: CSVYGGVTYNEQFF.

The V and J genes are TRBV30 and TRBJ2-5, with 9 bases identical to TRBD2. Germline lookup yields CDR1 GTSNPN and CDR2 SVGIG (reference sequence). The CDR3 sequence is 15 residues long. V lost 4 bases and J lost 1; bases outside the gene matches: 7. CDR3 region: CAWITAGGPQETQYF. CDR3 bases: TGTGCCTGGATCACAGCGGGAGGCCCCCAAGAGACCCAGTACTTC.

The chain has TRBV30 and TRBJ1-1, with a possible D match to TRBD1 (5 bases). The CDR3 consists of 13 residues. The germline CDR1 and CDR2 sequences are GTSNPN and SVGIG (reference sequence). V shed 4 bases and J shed 10 bases, with 19 bases lying between them. CDR3 region: CAWTWGSDGRAFF. The DNA of the CDR3 is TGTGCCTGGACCTGGGGCTCGGACGGTCGAGCTTTCTTT.

The J gene is TRBJ2-7, the V gene TRBV13; 7 nucleotides align to TRBD1. This CDR3 is built from 13 residues. J gave up 3 bases and V 4 bases, and 3 bases lay outside the gene matches. Germline CDR1 and CDR2: PRHDT and FYEKMQ (reference sequence). The CDR3 DNA follows: TGTGCCAGCAGCTGGGGGACAGACTACGAGCAGTACTTC. Translation: CASSWGTDYEQYF.

V and J are TRBV4-3 and TRBJ2-3; 10 bases fit TRBD2. V trimming: 3 bases; J trimming: 6 bases; junction bases outside the gene matches: 6. This CDR3 has 15 residues. Germline loops: CDR1 LGHNA, CDR2 YSLEER. The DNA of the CDR3 is TGCGCCAGCAGCCAGCTGGCTAGCGGGAGTGATACGCAGTATTTT. This translates into CASSQLASGSDTQYF.

The sample holds a few counts of this clone. V gene TRBV6-5 combines with J gene TRBJ1-2; 7 positions match TRBD1. There are 15 residues in the CDR3. Germline V CDR1 and CDR2: MNHEY, SVGAGI. Germline trimming cut 5 bases from V and 4 bases from J; bases unmatched to any gene: 10. Here the CDR3 reads CASSPTGDVGYGYTF. The CDR3 DNA reads as TGTGCCAGCAGTCCAACAGGGGACGTGGGCTATGGCTACACCTTC.

This CDR3 is CASTGTGASYEQYF. The CDR3 nucleotides are TGTGCCTCAACCGGGACAGGGGCGTCCTACGAGCAGTACTTC. The rearrangement joins TRBV30 to TRBJ2-7; 10 bases are a match to TRBD1. The J segment lost 1 base and the V segment lost 7 bases, leaving 7 bases of the junction unmatched. Per germline, CDR1 GTSNPN and CDR2 SVGIG (reference sequence). The CDR3 has 14 residues.

The V call is TRBV6-6, the J call TRBJ2-1; TRBD2 is a possible D gene (6 bases). Germline CDR1 is MNHNY and CDR2 is SVGAGI (reference sequence). The CDR3 loop spans 16 amino acids. Trimming took 5 bases from V and 1 from J, leaving 15 bases between them. CDR3 coding DNA: TGTGCCAGCAGTCCTCAGCTTAGCGGTTCCTACAATGAGCAGTTCTTC. This codes for CASSPQLSGSYNEQFF.

J is TRBJ2-5 and V is TRBV7-5; the listed D gene, TRBD1, was not tested against the DNA. TRBV7-5 is flagged as a pseudogene. CDR3 length: 12 amino acids. The CDR3 protein is CARSPTRETQYF. The CDR3 bases are TGTGCCAGAAGCCCGACCAGGGAGACCCAGTACTTC.

V is TRBV30 and J is TRBJ1-3; D remains unclear. The CDR3 length is 14 residues. The V end lost 7 bases, the J end lost 4 bases, and 17 bases lay between the germline ends. The V gene's germline CDR1 is GTSNPN and CDR2 SVGIG (reference sequence). CDR3 in DNA: TGTGCCTCTCAACCCGGCGGGGAAGGAAACACCATATATTTT. Translated: CASQPGGEGNTIYF.

This clone was counted between two and nine times. J is TRBJ2-3 and V is TRBV5-6; 12 nucleotides match TRBD2. The length of the CDR3 is 15 residues. Germline values: CDR1 SGHDT, CDR2 YYEEEE. V dropped 1 base and J dropped 4; count of bases not matched to a gene: 1. This chain's CDR3 is CASSLLAGGSDTQYF. The CDR3 bases are TGTGCCAGCAGCTTGCTAGCGGGAGGGTCAGATACGCAGTATTTT.

This chain joins TRBV4-1 and TRBJ2-3, with a possible D match to TRBD2 (6 bases). CDR1 and CDR2 from the germline V gene are MGHRA and YSYEKL. The CDR3 spans 16 residues. Trimming left V 0 bases short and J 1 base short, with 11 bases between. CDR3 coding DNA: TGCGCCAGCAGCCAAGATTTTTGGGGGGGCACAGATACGCAGTATTTT. This gives the protein CASSQDFWGGTDTQYF.

The chain links TRBV10-3 to TRBJ2-5, with a weak D call TRBD2 (6 bases). Germline V CDR1 and CDR2: ENHRY, SYGVKD. Trimming removed 5 bases from V and 3 bases from J, with 10 bases in between. This CDR3 region has 13 residues. The CDR3 DNA follows: TGTGCCATCAGTTGGGGGGACGAAGAGACCCAGTACTTC. Its translation is CAISWGDEETQYF.

This rearrangement joins TRBV5-1 to TRBJ1-2; possibly TRBD1 for D (5 bases). CDR1 SGHRS and CDR2 YFSETQ come from the germline V gene. V was cut by 4 bases and J by 4 bases, with 11 bases left in between. This CDR3 spans 13 amino acids. CDR3 sequence reads: CASSLKGVYGYTF. The CDR3 DNA sequence: TGCGCCAGCAGCCTAAAAGGGGTCTATGGCTACACCTTC.

This clone was seen once. The rearrangement uses TRBV6-5 and TRBJ2-7; D is uncertain. CDR1 and CDR2 from the germline V gene are MNHEY and SVGAGI. The CDR3 runs to 14 residues. V lost 4 bases and J lost 2, with 12 bases in between. The chain's CDR3 is CASSSQSLTYEQYF. CDR3 in DNA: TGTGCCAGCAGTTCTCAGTCTTTGACCTACGAGCAGTACTTC.

This clone was seen once. This chain connects TRBV6-5 to TRBJ2-1; 12 bases fit TRBD1. The CDR3 is made up of 16 amino acids. V shed 0 bases and J 6 bases; nucleotides not matched to a gene: 3. The germline gives CDR1 MNHEY, CDR2 SVGAGI. The CDR3 region has the DNA TGTGCCAGCAGTTACTCCGGGACAGGGGGCCTCAATGAGCAGTTCTTC. Translated, it gives CASSYSGTGGLNEQFF.

This clone was observed a few times. V and J are TRBV7-2 and TRBJ2-7; TRBD2 matches at 11 bases. V shed 1 base, J shed 1 base, and the junction held 9 bases outside the gene matches. In germline, CDR1 is SGHTA, CDR2 FQGNSA. The CDR3 runs to 18 residues. CDR3 loop: CASSLGPSGRTTSYEQYF. The CDR3 coding sequence is TGTGCCAGCAGCTTAGGTCCTAGCGGGAGGACCACATCCTACGAGCAGTACTTC.

This clone has just one count. The chain has TRBV9 and TRBJ2-1; 12 bases fit TRBD2. CDR1 SGDLS and CDR2 YYNGEE come from the germline V gene. CDR3 length equals 18 residues. Unmatched junction bases numbered 6, after V lost 1 base and J lost 1 base. The CDR3 DNA is TGTGCCAGCAGCGTAAGACTAGCGGGAGTAGGGTCCTACAATGAGCAGTTCTTC. Translation gives CASSVRLAGVGSYNEQFF.

The table lists this clone with a count of one. The J gene is TRBJ2-5, the V gene TRBV2; the match to TRBD1 covers 9 bases. The J call is doubtful: the DNA matches TRBJ2-7 better. Looked up from germline, CDR1 is SNHLY and CDR2 is FYNNEI. The CDR3 sequence is 15 residues long. The CDR3 region has the DNA TGTGCCAGCAGTAGGACAGGGGCCAACTCCTACGAGCAGTACTTC. Protein sequence: CASSRTGANSYEQYF.

This rearrangement joins TRBV6-1 to TRBJ2-2; D is uncertain. Germline CDR1 and CDR2: MNHNS and SASEGT. V lost 6 bases and J 8 bases, leaving 16 bases between the germline ends. The CDR3 is 14 amino acids. The CDR3 spells CASRGAPSSGELFF. CDR3 sequence (DNA): TGTGCCAGCAGAGGAGCACCGTCCTCGGGGGAGCTGTTTTTT.

The chain recombines TRBV27 with TRBJ1-1, with a possible D match to TRBD1 (6 bases). The CDR3 spans 15 residues. Trimming removed 2 bases from V and 0 bases from J, with 10 bases in between. Per germline, CDR1 MNHEY and CDR2 SMNVEV (reference sequence). CDR3 region: CASSLTQGMNTEAFF. CDR3 DNA: TGTGCCAGCAGTTTAACACAGGGTATGAACACTGAAGCTTTCTTT.

The V and J genes are TRBV12-5 and TRBJ2-2, with D perhaps TRBD2 (6 bases). The V gene lost 2 bases and the J gene lost 0 bases, with 10 bases spanning the gap. This CDR3 has 16 residues. Germline V CDR1 and CDR2: LGHNT, FRNRAP. Here the CDR3 DNA reads TGTGCTAGTGGTTTGTTGGCGGGGACGAACACCGGGGAGCTGTTTTTT. Protein: CASGLLAGTNTGELFF.

This clone has a single count. V is TRBV27 and J is TRBJ2-3; TRBD2 matches at 7 bases. CDR3 length: 15 amino acids. Germline V gene lookup returns CDR1 MNHEY and CDR2 SMNVEV (reference sequence). V trimming: 2 bases; J trimming: 5 bases; junction bases outside the gene matches: 7. The CDR3 DNA is TGTGCCAGCAGTTTAGGCGGGAGAAGGGTAGATACGCAGTATTTT. This translates into CASSLGGRRVDTQYF.

The J gene is TRBJ2-1, the V gene TRBV5-1, with TRBD2 identical over 7 bases. With 0 bases clipped from V and 0 bases from J, the junction kept 3 bases outside the gene matches. The CDR3 contains 16 residues. Germline values: CDR1 SGHRS, CDR2 YFSETQ. This chain's CDR3 is CASSLDRTSSYNEQFF. CDR3 bases: TGCGCCAGCAGCTTGGATCGGACTAGCTCCTACAATGAGCAGTTCTTC. The variable domain in full, with the rest retrieved from reference TRBV5-1 and TRBJ2-1, is KAGVTQTPRYLIKTRGQQVTLSCSPISGHRSVSWYQQTPGQGLQFLFEYFSETQRNKGNFPGRFSGRQFSNSRSEMNVSTLELGDSALYLCASSLDRTSSYNEQFFGPGTRLTVL.

The chain carries TRBV4-3 and TRBJ2-1; 7 nucleotides align to TRBD2. Trimming at V came to 1 base and at J to 6 bases, leaving 6 bases not matched to a gene. The CDR3 runs 15 residues. The germline gives CDR1 LGHNA, CDR2 YSLEER. CDR3: CASSQGSGAFNEQFF. The CDR3 DNA is TGCGCCAGCAGCCAAGGGAGCGGGGCTTTCAATGAGCAGTTCTTC.

The genes are TRBV5-6 and TRBJ1-4; D is undetermined. The V and J ends lost 4 bases and 0 bases respectively, with 13 bases between them. From germline, CDR1 is SGHDT and CDR2 YYEEEE. This CDR3 contains 16 residues. As DNA, the CDR3 is TGTGCCAGCAGCACTAGGAGGACGGCAACTAATGAAAAACTGTTTTTT. This gives the protein CASSTRRTATNEKLFF.

The chain joins TRBV30 to TRBJ2-1; the match to TRBD2 covers 13 bases. The trim removed 3 bases at V and 9 bases at J, leaving 11 bases unmatched. Germline-derived CDR1 and CDR2 are GTSNPN and SVGIG (reference sequence). The CDR3 spans 16 residues. The CDR3 region is CAWRLWTSGRLIEQFF. In nucleotides, the CDR3 is TGTGCCTGGAGGCTCTGGACTAGCGGGAGACTGATTGAGCAGTTCTTC.